This T cell receptor (beta chain) was profiled in a study of T cells in Graves' hyperthyroidism and ophthalmopathy. RNA transcripts gave rise to amplified TCR beta CDR3 regions. The TCR CDR3 first-round RT-PCR relied on the HTBI primer set. In TCRdb, the multiplex PCR reads were re-called with MiXCR into one record per CDR3 protein. This sample has 250,000 to 300,000 distinct CDR3 sequences, with 13% to 15% found just once. Aged 18 to 65, the patients had hyperthyroidism that was newly diagnosed and had lasted under 2 months. Based on clinical symptoms, serum thyroxine and TRAb, thyroid ultrasound and orbital computed tomography, diagnoses were reached. This clonotype has ten or more counts. Its antigen is still unknown. Study-level findings and limits: With a median lead of approximately six months before onset, the model predicted ophthalmopathy. Peripheral blood also featured most of the thyroid clonotypes expanded above 0.001.

Between the trimmed V and J ends, which lost 5 bases and 1 base, there was a span of 14 bases. Germline V gene lookup returns CDR1 MNHNS and CDR2 SASEGT. The CDR3 runs to 15 residues. The sample taken for sequencing was blood. The TCR comes from a middle-aged woman with Graves' hyperthyroidism that later progressed to Graves' ophthalmopathy. The V call is TRBV6-1, the J call TRBJ1-1, with D possibly TRBD1 on 6 matching bases. The CDR3 DNA follows: TGTGCCAGCAGTACCCGAGGGGGGACGAACACTGAAGCTTTCTTT. Amino acid sequence: CASSTRGGTNTEAFF.